Shown below are 15 T cell receptor beta chains from a single sample sequenced in a study of blood T cell repertoires in COVID-19. Profiling relied on immunoSEQ multiplex PCR, and the TCRdb table lists in-frame clones only, not all of them. This sample has 150,000 to 200,000 clones, with under 80% found just once. Sequencing was performed on peripheral blood. The source is a woman of 80 years or more with acute or convalescent COVID-19.

The chain uses TRBV27 and TRBJ1-4; D unresolved. The CDR3 runs to 14 residues. Deletions cut 4 bases from V and 0 bases from J, with 6 bases between. Germline lookup yields CDR1 MNHEY and CDR2 SMNVEV (reference sequence). CDR3 DNA: TGTGCCAGCAGTTCTGTTGCAACTAATGAAAAACTGTTTTTT. Encoded protein: CASSSVATNEKLFF.

With respect to this clone: Within the sample, other DNA sequences also encode this same CDR3. The V gene is TRBV2, the J gene TRBJ2-5, with D perhaps matching TRBD2 (6 bases). The CDR3 consists of 14 residues. Trimming cost V 4 bases and J 2 bases, with 11 bases left between them. The germline V gene has CDR1 SNHLY and CDR2 FYNNEI. Here the CDR3 reads CASSGRGGQETQYF. The CDR3 DNA is TGTGCCAGCAGTGGTCGGGGAGGACAAGAGACCCAGTACTTC.

The rearrangement links TRBV7-9 to TRBJ1-6; the D is unclear. The CDR3 is 12 amino acids. Per the germline V gene, CDR1 is SEHNR and CDR2 is FQNEAQ (reference sequence). The V end was cut by 3 bases, the J end by 10 bases, with 7 bases between. The CDR3 DNA reads as TGTGCCAGCAGCTTCGGGGAATCACCCCTCCACTTT. This codes for CASSFGESPLHF.

The chain links TRBV4-1 to TRBJ2-4; 9 nucleotides match TRBD2. V shed 0 bases and J 15 bases; nucleotides not matched to a gene: 9. CDR3 length: 14 amino acids. The germline gives CDR1 MGHRA, CDR2 YSYEKL. The DNA for the CDR3 is TGCGCCAGCAGCCAAGAGGCTAGCGGGAACTCGCGGTACTTC. Residues: CASSQEASGNSRYF.

This clone was observed a few times. V is TRBV27 and J is TRBJ1-5, with D possibly being TRBD1 (5 bases). CDR3 length: 15 residues. Germline CDR1 is MNHEY and CDR2 is SMNVEV (reference sequence). V lost 5 bases to trimming and J lost 10 bases, with 21 bases between them. The CDR3 region is CASSQRGAGVYPQHF. The CDR3 nucleotides read TGTGCCAGCAGTCAGAGAGGGGCGGGGGTTTATCCCCAGCATTTT.

V is TRBV7-2 and J is TRBJ2-5; D perhaps matches TRBD1 (6 bases). The CDR3 covers 14 residues. The germline V and J ends were trimmed by 1 base and 4 bases, with 10 bases remaining between them. Looked up from germline, CDR1 is SGHTA and CDR2 is FQGNSA. The CDR3 coding sequence is TGTGCCAGCAGCTTAGACAGGGCGGGAGAGACCCAGTACTTC. As protein: CASSLDRAGETQYF. The complete variable domain, with remaining parts taken from reference TRBV7-2 and TRBJ2-5, reads GAGVSQSPSNKVTEKGKDVELRCDPISGHTALYWYRQSLGQGLEFLIYFQGNSAPDKSGLPSDRFSAERTGGSVSTLTIQRTQQEDSAVYLCASSLDRAGETQYFGPGTRLLVL.

The CDR3 is CSASRDTHSNQPQHF. The CDR3 nucleotides are TGCAGTGCTAGTCGGGACACACACTCCAATCAGCCCCAGCATTTT. The chain uses TRBV20-1 and TRBJ1-5; TRBD1 is a possible D gene (6 bases). The CDR3 runs 15 residues. Deletions cut 3 bases from V and 3 bases from J, with 15 bases between. Germline loops: CDR1 DFQATT, CDR2 SNEGSKA (reference sequence).

The sample holds a few counts of this clone. The chain couples TRBV28 to TRBJ2-1, with 8 bases aligning to TRBD1. CDR1 is MDHEN and CDR2 is SYDVKM in the germline V gene. CDR3 length: 14 residues. V shed 6 bases, J shed 4 bases, and the junction held 5 bases outside the gene matches. The CDR3 nucleotides are TGTGCCAGCAGGGGAGGACAGGGTTACAATGAGCAGTTCTTC. Protein product: CASRGGQGYNEQFF.

The V and J genes are TRBV6-2 or TRBV6-3 and TRBJ2-3, with D unresolved. Trimming pared 0 bases from V and 6 bases from J, leaving 7 bases between. CDR1 is MNHEY, CDR2 SVGEGT, per germline. The CDR3 has 13 amino acids. The DNA of the CDR3 is TGTGCCAGCAGTTACTCCGGGTGGGATACGCAGTATTTT. Encoded protein: CASSYSGWDTQYF.

The J gene is TRBJ2-1, the V gene TRBV7-3; D is unresolved. V was shortened by 2 bases and J by 5 bases, with 10 bases between the two germline ends. Looked up from germline, CDR1 is SGHTA and CDR2 is FQGTGA. CDR3 length: 14 amino acids. The CDR3 DNA is TGTGCCAGCAGCTTACTGGCGGAAAACAATGAGCAGTTCTTC. This gives the protein CASSLLAENNEQFF.

This sequence joins TRBV5-6 and TRBJ1-4; D is ambiguous. The ends were cut back, 2 bases at V and 10 bases at J, with 9 bases in the middle. The V gene's germline CDR1 is SGHDT and CDR2 YYEEEE. The CDR3 is made up of 12 amino acids. DNA for the CDR3: TGTGCCAGCAGCTTCGGAAGCGGAAAACTGTTTTTT. Translated: CASSFGSGKLFF.

The rearrangement uses TRBV3-1 (or the pseudogene TRBV3-2) and TRBJ1-1, with no clear D. CDR3 length equals 14 residues. Germline V gene lookup returns CDR1 LGHDT and CDR2 YNNKEL (reference sequence). The ends were cut back, 4 bases at V and 6 bases at J, with 15 bases in the middle. The CDR3 sequence: CASSLLRAPAEAFF. CDR3 DNA sequence: TGTGCCAGCAGCCTTCTGAGGGCCCCGGCTGAAGCTTTCTTT.

The gene calls are TRBV2 and TRBJ1-5; D gene ambiguous. The CDR3 has 13 residues. V was pared by 1 base and J by 5 bases, with 6 bases between. The V gene's germline CDR1 is SNHLY and CDR2 FYNNEI. CDR3 DNA: TGTGCCAGCAGTGAAGAGAGGGATCAGCCCCAGCATTTT. This sequence encodes CASSEERDQPQHF.

The J gene is TRBJ1-2, the V gene TRBV27; tentative D call: TRBD1 (6 bases). The V end lost 5 bases, the J end lost 5 bases, and 21 bases lay between the germline ends. The CDR3 spans 16 residues. Germline V lookup: CDR1 MNHEY, CDR2 SMNVEV (reference sequence). The CDR3 is CASSNTAWGLGYGYTF. The CDR3 region has the DNA TGTGCCAGCAGTAACACCGCCTGGGGGCTAGGTTATGGCTACACCTTC.

The chain links TRBV30 to TRBJ1-1; 8 bases line up with TRBD1. The germline CDR1 and CDR2 sequences are GTSNPN and SVGIG (reference sequence). The CDR3 loop spans 13 amino acids. The V and J ends lost 5 bases and 0 bases, in that order; junction bases with no gene match: 2. The DNA of the CDR3 is TGTGCCTGGGAGGGACAGGTGAACACTGAAGCTTTCTTT. Translating gives CAWEGQVNTEAFF.